A single sample is the source of the 20 T cell receptor beta chains below, sequenced in a study of cytomegalovirus exposure and HLA in healthy donors. Primers for the PCR totalled 60 Vbeta and 13 Jbeta. Profiled with immunoSEQ multiplex PCR; TCRdb holds only in-frame clones, not every one. This sample has about 160,000 clones; approximately 70% occur once, and the top ten carry approximately 7.1%. The sample was PBMCs. The origin of the receptors is a man aged 40-50 years in good health and CMV-seropositive.

The chain couples TRBV2 to TRBJ1-6; 8 nucleotides line up with TRBD1. V dropped 6 bases and J dropped 7; count of bases not matched to a gene: 5. The CDR3 has 14 amino acids. The germline CDR1 and CDR2 sequences are SNHLY and FYNNEI. The CDR3 sequence: CASRGTGGNSPLHF. CDR3 sequence (DNA): TGTGCCAGCAGGGGGACAGGCGGGAATTCACCCCTCCACTTT.

This clone was counted between two and nine times. CDR3 region: CAISGAQGNQPQHF. The CDR3 DNA follows: TGTGCCATCAGCGGGGCACAGGGGAATCAGCCCCAGCATTTT. The V gene is TRBV10-3, the J gene TRBJ1-5; 7 nucleotides agree with TRBD1. Per germline, CDR1 ENHRY and CDR2 SYGVKD. The CDR3 sequence is 14 residues long. V lost 6 bases to trimming and J lost 4 bases; unmatched junction nucleotides: 6.

The chain carries TRBV7-2 and TRBJ2-3; 10 bases line up with TRBD1. This CDR3 region has 15 residues. Germline values: CDR1 SGHTA, CDR2 FQGNSA. J gave up 2 bases and V 5 bases, and 4 bases lay outside the gene matches. The CDR3 DNA is TGTGCCAGCAGCGCGGGACAGGGGAACACAGATACGCAGTATTTT. It codes for CASSAGQGNTDTQYF. The whole variable domain, remainder taken from reference TRBV7-2 and TRBJ2-3, is GAGVSQSPSNKVTEKGKDVELRCDPISGHTALYWYRQSLGQGLEFLIYFQGNSAPDKSGLPSDRFSAERTGGSVSTLTIQRTQQEDSAVYLCASSAGQGNTDTQYFGPGTRLTVL.

The chain carries TRBV7-9 and TRBJ2-5; 8 nucleotides line up with TRBD2. V lost 5 bases, J lost 5 bases, and 7 bases stayed unmatched. Germline V gene sequence: CDR1 SEHNR, CDR2 FQNEAQ (reference sequence). CDR3 size: 14 residues. The CDR3 sequence: CASSASGGRETQYF. DNA of the CDR3: TGTGCCAGCAGCGCATCGGGGGGGCGGGAGACCCAGTACTTC.

A few counts support this clone. The chain is built from TRBV7-9 and TRBJ2-1; perhaps TRBD1 as D (6 bases). V shed 8 bases and J shed 8 bases, with 16 bases lying between them. Per the germline V gene, CDR1 is SEHNR and CDR2 is FQNEAQ (reference sequence). CDR3 length: 13 amino acids. DNA of the CDR3: TGTGCCAGCGGACCCTACAGGGCCCATGAGCAGTTCTTC. Its protein is CASGPYRAHEQFF.

V usage is TRBV27 and J usage is TRBJ2-2; weak D call: TRBD1 (6 bases). This CDR3 spans 15 amino acids. The germline V gene has CDR1 MNHEY and CDR2 SMNVEV (reference sequence). Trimming stripped 5 bases from V and 0 bases from J, with 10 bases between. Here the CDR3 reads CASSQGFANTGELFF. In DNA form, the CDR3 reads TGTGCCAGCAGTCAGGGGTTCGCGAACACCGGGGAGCTGTTTTTT.

V gene TRBV9 combines with J gene TRBJ2-1, with 9 positions matching TRBD2. Germline V CDR1 and CDR2: SGDLS, YYNGEE. Trimming cost V 2 bases and J 3 bases; bases outside gene matches: 9. This CDR3 is 17 amino acids long. The CDR3 spells CASSVSAAGGHYNEQFF. As DNA, the CDR3 is TGTGCCAGCAGCGTCTCCGCAGCGGGGGGTCACTACAATGAGCAGTTCTTC.

The chain links TRBV6-6 to TRBJ1-2; D uncertain. The CDR3 sequence is 12 residues long. Trimming took off 5 bases at V and 8 bases at J, with 12 bases between the two ends. Per germline, CDR1 MNHNY and CDR2 SVGAGI (reference sequence). CDR3 sequence reads: CASSPAGWGYTF. CDR3 nucleotides: TGTGCCAGCAGTCCGGCGGGGTGGGGCTACACCTTC.

The V gene is TRBV5-4, the J gene TRBJ1-1, with D possibly being TRBD1 (5 bases). Trimming left V 3 bases short and J 4 bases short, with 7 bases between. The germline V gene encodes CDR1 SGHNT and CDR2 YYREEE (reference sequence). This CDR3 is built from 12 residues. DNA of the CDR3: TGTGCCAGCAGCTATGACAGCACTGAAGCTTTCTTT. It codes for CASSYDSTEAFF.

The chain has TRBV6-6 and TRBJ2-7, with D perhaps matching TRBD2 (5 bases). CDR3 length equals 15 residues. The V end was cut by 4 bases, the J end by 2 bases, with 15 bases between. Looked up from germline, CDR1 is MNHNY and CDR2 is SVGAGI (reference sequence). In nucleotides, the CDR3 is TGTGCCAGCAGTTCCACAGAGGGTATCCCCTACGAGCAGTACTTC. Amino acids: CASSSTEGIPYEQYF.

CDR3 coding DNA: TGTGCTAGTGCCGTGGGCGGGGTGAGTGAGCAGTTCTTC. Protein sequence: CASAVGGVSEQFF. The chain carries TRBV12-5 and TRBJ2-1; TRBD2 is a possible D gene (6 bases). V lost 7 bases to trimming and J lost 9 bases, with 16 bases between them. This CDR3 is built from 13 residues. Germline V lookup: CDR1 LGHNT, CDR2 FRNRAP.

This chain joins TRBV9 and TRBJ1-6; TRBD1 matches at 9 bases. Per germline, CDR1 SGDLS and CDR2 YYNGEE. There are 15 residues in the CDR3. Losses at the gene ends were 3 bases for V and 7 bases for J; bases not matched to a gene: 5. CDR3 sequence reads: CASSAGDRENSPLHF. The CDR3 DNA reads as TGTGCCAGCAGCGCTGGGGACAGGGAGAATTCACCCCTCCACTTT.

This sequence joins TRBV7-9 and TRBJ2-7; D is perhaps TRBD2 (6 bases). The V and J ends lost 3 bases and 2 bases respectively, with 17 bases between them. The germline V gene has CDR1 SEHNR and CDR2 FQNEAQ (reference sequence). CDR3 length: 16 residues. The CDR3 here is CASSFPSGGVTYEQYF. The CDR3 bases are TGTGCCAGCAGCTTTCCATCCGGCGGGGTAACCTACGAGCAGTACTTC.

This chain connects TRBV5-1 to TRBJ1-2, with 9 bases aligning to TRBD1. The CDR3 totals 15 residues. Germline V gene lookup returns CDR1 SGHRS and CDR2 YFSETQ. Trimming cost V 5 bases and J 2 bases; bases outside gene matches: 7. The CDR3 nucleotides read TGCGCCAGCAGGCTGGAGGGGACAGGGAACTATGGCTACACCTTC. It yields the protein CASRLEGTGNYGYTF.

This clone was counted between two and nine times. The chain employs TRBV5-1 and TRBJ1-4; 9 bases are a match to TRBD1. Germline V gene sequence: CDR1 SGHRS, CDR2 YFSETQ. This CDR3 spans 15 amino acids. Trimming at V came to 0 bases and at J to 7 bases, leaving 4 bases not matched to a gene. CDR3 sequence reads: CASSLDPGQGEKLFF. CDR3 DNA: TGCGCCAGCAGCTTGGACCCGGGACAGGGTGAAAAACTGTTTTTT.

The table lists this clone with many counts. The chain combines TRBV7-2 with TRBJ1-1, with D possibly matching TRBD1 (5 bases). V lost 5 bases and J 10 bases, leaving 17 bases between the germline ends. The V gene's germline CDR1 is SGHTA and CDR2 FQGNSA. The CDR3 consists of 13 residues. The CDR3 loop is CASSPLRGQGAFF. CDR3 DNA: TGTGCCAGCAGCCCCCTTAGGGGCCAGGGAGCTTTCTTT.

This clone was found a few times. An end of the junction does not agree with germline; a read error may underlie this. The chain joins TRBV7-9 to TRBJ2-2; the D is unclear. The CDR3 sequence is 16 residues long. The V gene's germline CDR1 is SEHNR and CDR2 FQNEAQ (reference sequence). CDR3 in DNA: TGCGCCAGCAGCCAAGATTCGCCAGGATCCTTTGGGGAGCTGTTTTTT. Translating gives CASSQDSPGSFGELFF. The full variable domain, completed using reference TRBV7-9 and TRBJ2-2, is DTGVSQNPRHKITKRGQNVTFRCDPISEHNRLYWYRQTLGQGPEFLTYFQNEAQLEKSRLLSDRFSAERPKGSFSTLEIQRTEQGDSAMYLCASSQDSPGSFGELFFGEGSRLTVL.

This clone was detected once. This chain uses TRBV5-4 with TRBJ2-5; no definite D call. The CDR3 covers 12 residues. Between the trimmed V and J ends, which lost 4 bases and 7 bases, there was a span of 11 bases. In germline, CDR1 is SGHNT, CDR2 YYREEE (reference sequence). The CDR3 protein is CASSLATSTQYF. DNA for the CDR3: TGTGCCAGCAGCCTGGCTACCTCGACCCAGTACTTC.

This chain joins TRBV11-2 and TRBJ2-1; the match to TRBD1 covers 8 bases. The CDR3 runs to 16 residues. Trimming cost V 0 bases and J 7 bases; bases outside gene matches: 8. The germline V gene encodes CDR1 SGHAT and CDR2 FQNNGV. DNA for the CDR3: TGTGCCAGCAGCTTAGAGACGCAGGGGGCTTTGAATGAGCAGTTCTTC. Translation gives CASSLETQGALNEQFF. Variable domain in full (rest from reference TRBV11-2 and TRBJ2-1): EAGVAQSPRYKIIEKRQSVAFWCNPISGHATLYWYQQILGQGPKLLIQFQNNGVVDDSQLPKDRFSAERLKGVDSTLKIQPAKLEDSAVYLCASSLETQGALNEQFFGPGTRLTVL.

CDR3: CASSAAGRGEEKLFF. The CDR3, as DNA: TGTGCCAGCAGCGCCGCAGGGAGGGGGGAAGAAAAACTGTTTTTT. This chain uses TRBV9 with TRBJ1-4; a possible D gene is TRBD1 (6 bases). CDR3 size: 15 residues. V gave up 3 bases and J gave up 8 bases, with 17 bases separating them. Germline CDR1 SGDLS, CDR2 YYNGEE.